The 30 T cell receptor beta chains below all came from one sample that was sequenced in a study of shared clonotypes between healthy human individuals. Here immunoSEQ multiplex PCR was the method, and the copy in TCRdb shows in-frame clones only, minus some. The profile shows about 1 million clones, 65% to 80% of them singletons. Material: memory CD4+ T cells sorted from blood. Subset in this sample: CD45RA-negative fraction. The receptor source for this set is a man between 18 and 29 years old in good health.

The V call is TRBV7-3, the J call TRBJ1-6, with D unclear. CDR3 size: 13 residues. V was clipped by 4 bases and J by 10 bases, with 11 bases between them. CDR1 is SGHTA, CDR2 FQGTGA, per germline. The CDR3 protein is CASSSGVGSPLHF. For the CDR3, the DNA is TGTGCCAGCAGCTCTGGCGTCGGGTCACCCCTCCACTTT. The full variable domain, with the rest looked up from reference TRBV7-3 and TRBJ1-6, is GAGVSQTPSNKVTEKGKYVELRCDPISGHTALYWYRQSLGQGPEFLIYFQGTGAADDSGLPNDRFFAVRPEGSVSTLKIQRTERGDSAVYLCASSSGVGSPLHFGNGTRLTVT.

The rearrangement joins TRBV7-2 to TRBJ2-3; D tentatively reads TRBD1 or TRBD2 (5 bases each). This CDR3 is built from 17 residues. CDR1 is SGHTA, CDR2 FQGNSA, per germline. Trimming stripped 5 bases from V and 0 bases from J, with 18 bases between. CDR3 sequence (DNA): TGTGCCAGCAGCCCGGGGTGGGGCGGGCCAAGCACAGATACGCAGTATTTT. It translates to CASSPGWGGPSTDTQYF.

The chain uses TRBV13 and TRBJ2-7, with 8 positions matching TRBD2. The CDR3 consists of 15 residues. CDR1 is PRHDT and CDR2 is FYEKMQ in the germline V gene (reference sequence). Trimming took 4 bases from V and 2 from J; bases not matched to a gene: 7. The CDR3 DNA reads as TGTGCCAGCAGCTCCTTCGGGAGGGAGACCTACGAGCAGTACTTC. The encoded protein is CASSSFGRETYEQYF.

The genes are TRBV7-3 and TRBJ2-1; possible D gene TRBD1, 6 bases. Deletions cut 3 bases from V and 8 bases from J, with 11 bases between. Germline lookup yields CDR1 SGHTA and CDR2 FQGTGA. This CDR3 has 13 residues. CDR3 residues: CASSFDRTDEQFF. DNA of the CDR3: TGTGCCAGCAGCTTCGACAGGACCGATGAGCAGTTCTTC. Looking up the rest from reference TRBV7-3 and TRBJ2-1 gives the full variable domain: GAGVSQTPSNKVTEKGKYVELRCDPISGHTALYWYRQSLGQGPEFLIYFQGTGAADDSGLPNDRFFAVRPEGSVSTLKIQRTERGDSAVYLCASSFDRTDEQFFGPGTRLTVL.

A word on this clone: The same CDR3 is also encoded by other DNA sequences in this sample. This chain joins TRBV2 and TRBJ2-2; D gene ambiguous. The germline CDR1 and CDR2 sequences are SNHLY and FYNNEI. The CDR3 has 12 amino acids. Trimming left V 4 bases short and J 4 bases short, with 4 bases between. The CDR3 protein is CASSGPTGELFF. DNA for the CDR3: TGTGCCAGCAGTGGGCCCACCGGGGAGCTGTTTTTT.

V is TRBV6-1 and J is TRBJ2-7; D might be TRBD2 (6 bases). The CDR3 runs 15 residues. Trimming took 6 bases from V and 2 from J, leaving 17 bases between them. Looked up from germline, CDR1 is MNHNS and CDR2 is SASEGT. The chain's CDR3 is CASRPGGNLAYEQYF. The CDR3 bases are TGTGCCAGCAGGCCCGGCGGGAATTTGGCCTACGAGCAGTACTTC.

CDR3 sequence: CASSARDRVLGQPQHF. Written as DNA, the CDR3 is TGTGCCAGTAGTGCCAGGGACAGGGTTTTAGGTCAGCCCCAGCATTTT. The chain joins TRBV19 to TRBJ1-5, with TRBD1 matching over 9 bases. CDR1 is LNHDA and CDR2 is SQIVND in the germline V gene (reference sequence). V lost 5 bases to trimming and J lost 6 bases; unmatched junction nucleotides: 11. The CDR3 has 16 residues.

This sequence joins TRBV10-3 and TRBJ1-5; D gene ambiguous. V was cut by 0 bases and J by 3 bases, with 9 bases left in between. The CDR3 is 15 residues long. The germline CDR1 and CDR2 sequences are ENHRY and SYGVKD. CDR3 bases: TGTGCCATCAGTGAGTCGATGGCATCCAATCAGCCCCAGCATTTT. Its translation is CAISESMASNQPQHF.

The chain combines TRBV11-3 with TRBJ2-2; 12 bases map to TRBD1. Germline lookup yields CDR1 SGHNT and CDR2 YENEEA. This CDR3 is 17 amino acids long. Trimming removed 3 bases from V and 0 bases from J; junction bases left unmatched: 2. The CDR3 bases are TGTGCCAGCAGCTTGGGACAGGGGGCCACGAACACCGGGGAGCTGTTTTTT. It translates to CASSLGQGATNTGELFF.

This chain connects TRBV19 to TRBJ1-2; a possible D gene is TRBD1 (5 bases). The V and J ends lost 3 bases and 7 bases respectively, with 18 bases between them. This CDR3 is built from 15 residues. CDR1 and CDR2 from the germline V gene are LNHDA and SQIVND (reference sequence). The CDR3 is CASSIGAYPSGGYTF. The DNA for the CDR3 is TGTGCCAGTAGTATCGGGGCTTACCCCTCTGGTGGCTACACCTTC.

The genes are TRBV5-1 and TRBJ2-7; the D is unclear. With 1 base removed from V and 5 bases from J, the gap between germline ends came to 7 bases. This CDR3 comprises 12 residues. In germline, CDR1 is SGHRS, CDR2 YFSETQ. CDR3 nucleotide sequence: TGCGCCAGCAGCTTGAGCACGAACGAGCAGTACTTC. Residues: CASSLSTNEQYF.

This clone appeared a few times. Other nucleotide sequences in the sample specify the same CDR3. V is TRBV6-6 and J is TRBJ1-1; 9 bases match TRBD1. V shed 4 bases and J 4 bases; nucleotides not matched to a gene: 4. From germline, CDR1 is MNHNY and CDR2 SVGAGI (reference sequence). This CDR3 contains 14 residues. The DNA of the CDR3 is TGTGCCAGCAGTTTACAGGGGGCAGGCACTGAAGCTTTCTTT. It encodes CASSLQGAGTEAFF.

V gene TRBV5-1 combines with J gene TRBJ2-1; 9 nucleotides line up with TRBD1. With 3 bases clipped from V and 8 bases from J, the junction kept 12 bases outside the gene matches. The CDR3 has 16 residues. From germline, CDR1 is SGHRS and CDR2 YFSETQ. The DNA for the CDR3 is TGCGCCAGCAGCTCTCAGCCCGGGACAGGGAGCGATGAGCAGTTCTTC. Its protein product is CASSSQPGTGSDEQFF.

J is TRBJ2-1 and V is TRBV7-2, with 10 bases that match TRBD2. The CDR3 totals 15 residues. The V segment lost 6 bases and the J segment 2 bases; nucleotides outside the gene matches: 4. Germline V gives CDR1 SGHTA, CDR2 FQGNSA. CDR3 nucleotides: TGTGCCAGCAGGACCAGCGGGGGGGCCTACAATGAGCAGTTCTTC. The encoded protein is CASRTSGGAYNEQFF.

In the case of this clone: Additional DNA sequences in this sample encode the identical CDR3. The V call is TRBV5-1, the J call TRBJ1-1, with TRBD1 as a possible D gene (5 bases). Germline V gene data show CDR1 as SGHRS and CDR2 as YFSETQ. V lost 0 bases and J lost 2, with 8 bases in between. The CDR3 loop spans 14 amino acids. The CDR3 DNA reads as TGCGCCAGCAGCTTGGGTGGGGCTAACACTGAAGCTTTCTTT. Protein: CASSLGGANTEAFF.

This clone has only a few counts. CDR3 sequence reads: CASSTPEDYGYTF. The CDR3 nucleotides read TGTGCCAGCAGCACCCCCGAGGACTATGGCTACACCTTC. The chain carries TRBV6-5 and TRBJ1-2; D unresolved. This CDR3 spans 13 amino acids. Trimming took off 6 bases at V and 3 bases at J, with 11 bases between the two ends. Germline assignment: CDR1 MNHEY and CDR2 SVGAGI.

The V call is TRBV9, the J call TRBJ2-7; 9 bases map to TRBD1. Trimming took 4 bases from V and 1 from J; bases not matched to a gene: 3. The CDR3 spans 14 residues. Germline V CDR1 and CDR2: SGDLS, YYNGEE. CDR3 coding DNA: TGTGCCAGCAGCAGGGGACAGGGATCCTACGAGCAGTACTTC. It is translated as CASSRGQGSYEQYF.

V usage is TRBV5-4 and J usage is TRBJ1-3; D unresolved. The germline V gene encodes CDR1 SGHNT and CDR2 YYREEE (reference sequence). The V end lost 3 bases, the J end lost 0 bases, and 19 bases lay between the germline ends. The CDR3 has 18 residues. The CDR3 is CASSSGWGGSPSGNTIYF. DNA of the CDR3: TGTGCCAGCAGCTCGGGCTGGGGTGGAAGCCCCTCTGGAAACACCATATATTTT.

The V gene is TRBV11-3, the J gene TRBJ2-2; tentatively, D is TRBD2 (6 bases). Trimming cost V 5 bases and J 4 bases, with 14 bases left between them. This CDR3 spans 15 amino acids. Germline CDR1 reads SGHNT; CDR2 reads YENEEA. This CDR3 is CASSPGGELTGELFF. Here the CDR3 DNA reads TGTGCCAGCAGCCCCGGGGGAGAACTCACCGGGGAGCTGTTTTTT.

The chain joins TRBV27 to TRBJ2-5; no clear D gene. The V end was cut by 8 bases, the J end by 2 bases, with 12 bases between. The CDR3 runs to 13 residues. Germline CDR1 and CDR2: MNHEY and SMNVEV (reference sequence). DNA of the CDR3: TGTGCCAGCTCTAGGGCCGTACAAGAGACCCAGTACTTC. The encoded protein is CASSRAVQETQYF.

The table lists this clone with many counts. The identical CDR3 is also encoded by other nucleotide sequences in the sample. J is TRBJ2-5 and V is TRBV30; D is uncertain. Germline values: CDR1 GTSNPN, CDR2 SVGIG (reference sequence). The CDR3 is 12 amino acids. V shed 2 bases and J shed 1 base, with 5 bases lying between them. The CDR3 region is CAWSPLQETQYF. CDR3 nucleotides: TGTGCCTGGAGTCCCCTCCAAGAGACCCAGTACTTC. Complete variable domain (other parts from reference TRBV30 and TRBJ2-5): SQTIHQWPATLVQPVGSPLSLECTVEGTSNPNLYWYRQAAGRGLQLLFYSVGIGQISSEVPQNLSASRPQDRQFILSSKKLLLSDSGFYLCAWSPLQETQYFGPGTRLLVL.

This chain joins TRBV28 and TRBJ1-1; D is unclear. V was shortened by 7 bases and J by 0 bases, with 12 bases between the two germline ends. Germline V lookup: CDR1 MDHEN, CDR2 SYDVKM. This CDR3 spans 14 amino acids. The CDR3 spells CASNFLNMNTEAFF. In DNA, the CDR3 is TGTGCCAGCAACTTCCTCAATATGAACACTGAAGCTTTCTTT.

This clone was found a few times. The CDR3 reads CASSQWVGGELFF. The CDR3 nucleotides read TGTGCCAGCAGCCAGTGGGTGGGCGGGGAGCTGTTTTTT. V gene TRBV5-5 combines with J gene TRBJ2-2; D is unclear. CDR3 length: 13 amino acids. Trimming left V 4 bases short and J 7 bases short, with 11 bases between. Germline-derived CDR1 and CDR2 are SGHKS and YYEKEE (reference sequence).

As regards this clone: Other DNA sequences in the sample encode the same CDR3. V and J are TRBV6-6 and TRBJ2-5; D is unclear. V was pared by 0 bases and J by 1 base, with 6 bases between. Looked up from germline, CDR1 is MNHNY and CDR2 is SVGAGI (reference sequence). The CDR3 loop spans 14 amino acids. The CDR3 spells CASSYSASQETQYF. DNA of the CDR3: TGTGCCAGCAGTTACTCTGCTTCCCAAGAGACCCAGTACTTC.

This clone was seen many times. V usage is TRBV28 and J usage is TRBJ2-5; 8 bases are shared with TRBD2. The junction had 6 bases not matched to a gene; V was cut back by 5 bases and J by 1 base. CDR3 size: 15 residues. Germline CDR1 and CDR2: MDHEN and SYDVKM. The CDR3 here is CASSPSGGPQETQYF. Here the CDR3 DNA reads TGTGCCAGCAGTCCATCGGGGGGGCCCCAAGAGACCCAGTACTTC.

V usage is TRBV5-1 and J usage is TRBJ2-6; D not resolved. V dropped 0 bases and J dropped 4 bases, with 11 bases sitting between them. CDR1 is SGHRS and CDR2 is YFSETQ in the germline V gene. CDR3 length: 16 amino acids. CDR3 loop: CASSLEVGPGANVLTF. CDR3 sequence (DNA): TGCGCCAGCAGCTTGGAGGTAGGGCCAGGGGCCAACGTCCTGACTTTC.

This chain joins TRBV7-2 and TRBJ2-1, with D unclear. Germline CDR1 is SGHTA and CDR2 is FQGNSA. This CDR3 has 13 residues. Trimming removed 3 bases from V and 6 bases from J, with 9 bases in between. The CDR3 bases are TGTGCCAGCAGCTTGAGTAATCCCAATGAGCAGTTCTTC. Protein: CASSLSNPNEQFF.

The chain employs TRBV10-3 and TRBJ2-3; the D gene is possibly TRBD2 (6 bases). V gave up 3 bases and J gave up 3 bases, with 16 bases separating them. This CDR3 region has 16 residues. CDR1 and CDR2 from the germline V gene are ENHRY and SYGVKD. In DNA form, the CDR3 reads TGTGCCATCAGTGATTCATTCGGGAGCGCGACAGATACGCAGTATTTT. It is translated as CAISDSFGSATDTQYF.

The chain recombines TRBV30 with TRBJ2-3; 7 bases are shared with TRBD1. The length of the CDR3 is 12 residues. The V gene end was trimmed by 3 bases and the J gene end by 9 bases; junction bases not matched to a gene: 6. CDR1 is GTSNPN and CDR2 is SVGIG in the germline V gene (reference sequence). This chain's CDR3 is CAWRGGTNTQYF. The CDR3 nucleotides read TGTGCCTGGAGAGGGGGCACGAACACGCAGTATTTT.

This clone came up a few times. This chain links TRBV6-6 with TRBJ1-5; a weak D match, TRBD1 (6 bases). V lost 7 bases to trimming and J lost 3 bases, with 10 bases between them. Per germline, CDR1 MNHNY and CDR2 SVGAGI (reference sequence). This CDR3 spans 13 amino acids. CDR3 DNA sequence: TGTGCCAGCATGGACAGATACAATCAGCCCCAGCATTTT. This sequence encodes CASMDRYNQPQHF.